This T cell receptor (beta chain) originates from a study of cytomegalovirus exposure and HLA in healthy donors. Overall study results and limits: Most TCR sequences proved rare, with some public TCRs found in many donors. In vitro assays verified that three CMV-associated chains recognized CMV antigens specifically. Within the 100 to 150 validation repertoires, first-cohort TCR clusters tended to co-occur, according to a later analysis.

Note on this clone: Its specificity is unknown.

The donors were members of the validation cohort comprising roughly 130 subjects, separate from the approximately 710-subject first cohort. TCRdb's copy holds only in-frame clones and misses some; the assay was immunoSEQ multiplex PCR. Among about 240,000 clones listed, 85% to 90% were seen once. The CDR3 runs 14 residues. Germline CDR1 reads SGHNT; CDR2 reads YYREEE (reference sequence). V lost 0 bases, J lost 6 bases, and 9 bases lay in between. The clonotype was recovered from a man younger than 30 in good health and CMV-seronegative. Sequencing was performed on PBMCs. The gene calls are TRBV5-4 and TRBJ2-2, with D tentatively TRBD2 (6 bases). In DNA form, the CDR3 reads TGTGCCAGCAGCTTGGGGAGGGATCCCGGGGAGCTGTTTTTT. As protein: CASSLGRDPGELFF.